The rows below give T cell receptor beta chains drawn from one sample of a study of T cell responses to AZD1222 COVID-19 vaccine. Generated by immunoSEQ multiplex PCR, the TCRdb table keeps only in-frame clones and is missing some. This sample has just under 80,000 clones, with about 92% found just once. The material sequenced was peripheral blood, taken 28 days after the second AZD1222 dose. Receptors originate from an adult who received the AZD1222 COVID-19 vaccine. The CDR3 runs from the conserved cysteine through the conserved F or W. Each record gives: D gene, V gene, J gene, clone size, CDR3 DNA, CDR3 protein. The D gene is left open where the match is weak. Size is omitted from some rows. Given values are once, few, many or a class for expanded clones.

>.|TRBV12-5|TRBJ1-5|.
TGTGCTAGTGGTTTCGCGGGGGCGCGAAGTCAGCCCCAGCATTTT
CASGFAGARSQPQHF
>TRBD2|TRBV11-2|TRBJ2-1|once
TGTGCCAGCAGCTTAGGCGGGAGCCTTGGTGAGCAGTTCTTC
CASSLGGSLGEQFF
>TRBD2|TRBV2|TRBJ2-7|few
TGTGCCAGCAGTGGAGGACTAGCGGGAGGCGAGCAGTACTTC
CASSGGLAGGEQYF
>TRBD1|TRBV18|TRBJ1-1|.
TGTGCCAGCTCACTCACAGGGGACTTGAACACTGAAGCTTTCTTT
CASSLTGDLNTEAFF
>.|TRBV28|TRBJ1-5|.
TGTGCCAGCAGAGCCGGGACCTCTAGGCAGCCCCAGCATTTT
CASRAGTSRQPQHF
>.|TRBV2|TRBJ2-2|few
TGTGCCAGCATCGGGAAGGGATTCCCGAGCGGCACGAACACCGGGGAGCTGTTTTTT
CASIGKGFPSGTNTGELFF
>.|TRBV6-1|TRBJ2-7|.
TGTGCCAGCAGTGAAGCGCTGGGGGGGCTTACTCTCTACGAGCAGTACTTC
CASSEALGGLTLYEQYF
>.|TRBV12-5|TRBJ1-1|.
TGTGCTAGTGGTTTGTCCCGGGCAGAAGCTTTCTTT
CASGLSRAEAFF
>.|TRBV27|TRBJ2-2|.
TGTGCCAGCAGTTTAATCGGGGGTAGGAACACCGGGGAGCTGTTTTTT
CASSLIGGRNTGELFF
>TRBD1|TRBV5-5|TRBJ1-5|.
TGTGCCAGCGCCCGGGACAGGGGGCAGCCCCAGCATTTT
CASARDRGQPQHF
>TRBD1|TRBV5-6|TRBJ1-6|.
TGTGCCAGCAGCTTGGTGGGACAGGGGGCGGATTCACCCCTCCACTTT
CASSLVGQGADSPLHF
>.|TRBV6-5|TRBJ2-1|.
TGTGCCAGCAGCCTCCGTGGGGCCAATGAGCAGTTCTTC
CASSLRGANEQFF
>.|TRBV27|TRBJ1-4|.
TGTGCCAGCAGTTCCGTTGAGCCCGGGACAAAACTGTTTTTT
CASSSVEPGTKLFF
>TRBD2|TRBV28|TRBJ2-1|once
TGTGCCAGCAGCCCGCCGTCCCCGGGACTAGCTTCGGATGAGCAGTTCTTC
CASSPPSPGLASDEQFF
>TRBD1|TRBV19|TRBJ1-2|.
TGTGCCAGTAGCCAGGGGGCGCAGGTCTATGGCTACACCTTC
CASSQGAQVYGYTF
>.|TRBV6-5|TRBJ1-1|.
TGTGCCAGCAGTTACTCGAGAAGGGCGGGGAACACTGAAGCTTTCTTT
CASSYSRRAGNTEAFF
>.|TRBV25-1|TRBJ1-2|.
TGTGCCAGCAGTGAATACCCGGACAGCCTGTATGGCTACACCTTC
CASSEYPDSLYGYTF
>TRBD1|TRBV6-5|TRBJ1-5|.
TGTGCCAGCAAGGGACAGGGGGGTTCCAATCAGCCCCAGCATTTT
CASKGQGGSNQPQHF
>.|TRBV4-2|TRBJ1-2|.
TGTGCCAGCAGCCCCTCGGAGGTACAGGGCTATGGCTACACCTTC
CASSPSEVQGYGYTF
>.|TRBV5-4|TRBJ2-1|.
TGTGCCAGCAGCTTGGTTAGCCAACCAGGTGAGCAGTTCTTC
CASSLVSQPGEQFF
>.|TRBV15|TRBJ1-2|.
TGTGCCACCAGCAGAGAACTACAGGGTCTTTCTAACTATGGCTACACCTTC
CATSRELQGLSNYGYTF
>.|TRBV6-5|TRBJ1-3|.
TGTGCCAGCAGCAGACGTAACTCTGGAAACACCATATATTTT
CASSRRNSGNTIYF
>TRBD2|TRBV11-2|TRBJ2-2|.
TGTGCCAGCAGCTTTGGGACTAGCGACGCCGGGGAGCTGTTTTTT
CASSFGTSDAGELFF
>.|TRBV5-1|TRBJ1-1|once
TGCGCCAGCAGCTTGGCCCCTGGGACGAACACTGAAGCTTTCTTT
CASSLAPGTNTEAFF
>TRBD1|TRBV7-8|TRBJ2-7|.
TGTGCCAGCAGCTATCGGGACAGTCTCGACGAGCAGTACTTC
CASSYRDSLDEQYF
>.|TRBV5-4|TRBJ2-7|once
TGTGCCAGCAGCTTGGCCTCTGGGACCTACGAGCAGTACTTC
CASSLASGTYEQYF
>.|TRBV10-3|TRBJ2-1|.
TGTGCCATCAGTGTACCTACCTCTCAAGAGCAGTTCTTC
CAISVPTSQEQFF
>.|TRBV5-1|TRBJ2-1|.
TGCGCCAGCAGCTTGGACAGCGGACGGACCAATGAGCAGTTCTTC
CASSLDSGRTNEQFF
>TRBD2|TRBV7-2|TRBJ2-7|.
TGTGCCAGCTCGTCCGTAGCGGGAATCTACGAGCAGTACTTC
CASSSVAGIYEQYF
>.|TRBV6-5|TRBJ2-5|.
TGTGCCAGCAGTTACTCTAAGGGCAGCTTCCAAGAGACCCAGTACTTC
CASSYSKGSFQETQYF
>.|TRBV19|TRBJ2-7|.
TGTGCCAGTAGTATAGTAGCGGAGAGTTACGAGCAGTACTTC
CASSIVAESYEQYF
>TRBD2|TRBV15|TRBJ2-7|.
TGTGCCACCAGCAGAGATCAGGGGATCCTAGCGGGTCAGTACTACGAGCAGTACTTC
CATSRDQGILAGQYYEQYF
>.|TRBV28|TRBJ1-1|.
TGTGCCAGCACCGTTCCCACAGGGAGGGGATACACTGAAGCTTTCTTT
CASTVPTGRGYTEAFF
>.|TRBV6-5|TRBJ1-4|.
TGTGCCAGTTCCTCATCGGGAGCAGCTAATGAAAAACTGTTTTTT
CASSSSGAANEKLFF
>.|TRBV21-1|TRBJ2-7|.
TGTGCCAGCAAGGTCGGCGAGGACTTTGACCCCCTTTCCTTCGACTCCTACGAGCAGTACTTC
CASKVGEDFDPLSFDSYEQYF
>.|TRBV7-2|TRBJ2-7|.
TGTGCCAGCAGCTTAGCGGGGGGACACGAGCAGTACTTC
CASSLAGGHEQYF
>.|TRBV3-1/TRBV3-2|TRBJ1-2|once
TGTGCCAGCAGCCATGGTGTAGGCTACACCTTC
CASSHGVGYTF
>.|TRBV6-1|TRBJ1-1|.
TGTGCCAGCAGTGAAGCGAGCCTCTACACTGAAGCTTTCTTT
CASSEASLYTEAFF
>.|TRBV7-9|TRBJ2-7|.
TGTGCCAGCAACCCCGGCAGGTCCTACGAGCAGTACTTC
CASNPGRSYEQYF
>.|TRBV3-1/TRBV3-2|TRBJ2-7|.
TGTGCCAGCAGCCCCTTGGGGGCACAGGGCCTCCAGTACTTC
CASSPLGAQGLQYF
>TRBD1|TRBV7-9|TRBJ1-1|.
TGTGCCAGCAGCTCAATGACAGGGGGGTGGACTGAAGCTTTCTTT
CASSSMTGGWTEAFF
>.|TRBV10-2|TRBJ1-6|.
TGCGCCAGCGGGGCGGGGCTCTCTAATTCACCCCTCCACTTT
CASGAGLSNSPLHF
>.|TRBV27|TRBJ2-7|.
TGTGCCAGCAGTTTACAGGGCCCAATGGAGTCCGAGCAGTACTTC
CASSLQGPMESEQYF